This entry lists 32 T cell receptor beta chains sequenced from one sample in a study of CD8 T cells in Susac syndrome. The authors reverse transcribed roughly 0.5 to 1 ug RNA with random hexamers. Each CDR3 protein gets one entry after TCRdb re-called the immunoSEQ multiplex PCR reads with MiXCR. The sample consists of some 120,000 distinct CDR3 sequences, more than 85% of them appearing once. The material sequenced was CD8+ T cells from PBMCs. These receptors came from a human donor with multiple sclerosis.

The V call is TRBV5-6, the J call TRBJ2-1; TRBD2 aligns across 8 bases. Per germline, CDR1 SGHDT and CDR2 YYEEEE. The length of the CDR3 is 15 residues. V lost 2 bases and J lost 4; bases outside the gene matches: 5. The CDR3 DNA sequence: TGTGCCAGCAGCTTTAGCGGGGCCCGATACAATGAGCAGTTCTTC. Amino acids: CASSFSGARYNEQFF.

This chain uses TRBV27 with TRBJ2-7; no firm D call. Germline CDR1 is MNHEY and CDR2 is SMNVEV (reference sequence). Deletions cut 5 bases from V and 0 bases from J, with 8 bases between. The CDR3 covers 13 residues. The CDR3 protein is CASSPGSSYEQYF. The CDR3 nucleotides are TGTGCCAGCAGTCCCGGTAGCTCCTACGAGCAGTACTTC.

CDR3 in DNA: TGTGCCAGCAGATTTAACAGGGTTGAGACCCAGTACTTC. Translating it yields CASRFNRVETQYF. The genes are TRBV7-9 and TRBJ2-5; D might be TRBD1 (6 bases). This CDR3 is 13 amino acids long. Trimming took 6 bases from V and 5 from J, leaving 13 bases between them. Germline CDR1 and CDR2: SEHNR and FQNEAQ (reference sequence).

The V gene is TRBV27, the J gene TRBJ2-7; D is undetermined. V was shortened by 3 bases and J by 5 bases, with 14 bases between the two germline ends. Germline CDR1 is MNHEY and CDR2 is SMNVEV (reference sequence). This CDR3 has 14 residues. This CDR3 is CASSLLRSGDEQYF. CDR3 bases: TGTGCCAGCAGTTTGCTCCGCTCGGGCGACGAGCAGTACTTC.

The chain recombines TRBV28 with TRBJ1-4, with TRBD1 matching over 10 bases. The germline V gene encodes CDR1 MDHEN and CDR2 SYDVKM. V was clipped by 2 bases and J by 6 bases; unmatched bases: 6. The CDR3 is 16 amino acids. This chain's CDR3 is CASSLPDRGRDEKLFF. Here the CDR3 DNA reads TGTGCCAGCAGTTTACCTGACAGGGGGCGCGATGAAAAACTGTTTTTT.

This clonotype was picked up one time. J is TRBJ1-5 and V is TRBV9; D call uncertain. CDR3 size: 14 residues. Germline V gene data show CDR1 as SGDLS and CDR2 as YYNGEE. V gave up 4 bases and J gave up 4 bases, with 12 bases separating them. The CDR3 is CASSKEGGNQPQHF. DNA of the CDR3: TGTGCCAGCAGCAAAGAGGGCGGAAATCAGCCCCAGCATTTT.

This rearrangement joins TRBV4-2 to TRBJ2-7; 7 bases are a match to TRBD1. Germline trimming cut 2 bases from V and 5 bases from J; bases unmatched to any gene: 6. The germline CDR1 and CDR2 sequences are LGHNA and YNFKEQ. The CDR3 covers 14 residues. For the CDR3, the DNA is TGTGCCAGCAGCCAAAACAGGGGCACCCACGAGCAGTACTTC. Translating it yields CASSQNRGTHEQYF.

The chain joins TRBV5-6 to TRBJ1-1, with 8 bases identical to TRBD1. The germline gives CDR1 SGHDT, CDR2 YYEEEE. The CDR3 extends over 16 amino acids. The V gene end was trimmed by 0 bases and the J gene end by 1 base; junction bases not matched to a gene: 5. As DNA, the CDR3 is TGTGCCAGCAGCTTGGGGGCAGGGGGCCAGAACACTGAAGCTTTCTTT. Protein: CASSLGAGGQNTEAFF.

The chain joins TRBV7-8 to TRBJ2-5; no clear D. This CDR3 spans 15 amino acids. The V end lost 0 bases, the J end lost 1 base, and 9 bases lay between the germline ends. In germline, CDR1 is SGHVS, CDR2 FQNEAQ. In DNA, the CDR3 is TGTGCCAGCAGCTTAGCGGCCGGATCCCAAGAGACCCAGTACTTC. It translates to CASSLAAGSQETQYF.

V is TRBV5-6 and J is TRBJ2-7; tentatively, D is TRBD1 (5 bases). V was cut by 0 bases and J by 5 bases, with 6 bases left in between. The CDR3 totals 12 residues. Per the germline V gene, CDR1 is SGHDT and CDR2 is YYEEEE. The CDR3 here is CASSLAGHEQYV. CDR3 bases: TGTGCCAGCAGCTTGGCAGGGCACGAGCAGTACGTC.

The chain combines TRBV29-1 with TRBJ1-1; the D is unclear. Germline lookup yields CDR1 SQVTM and CDR2 ANQGSEA. The CDR3 runs to 12 residues. V was cut by 6 bases and J by 1 base, with 9 bases left in between. The DNA of the CDR3 is TGCAGCGTCTCCGGGAGGAACACTGAAGCTTTCTTT. Its translation: CSVSGRNTEAFF.

CDR3 sequence reads: CASSPRTGKETQYF. The CDR3 DNA reads TGTGCCAGCAGCCCCCGCACAGGGAAGGAGACCCAGTACTTC. The chain couples TRBV6-5 to TRBJ2-5; D might be TRBD1 (6 bases). This CDR3 has 14 residues. Looked up from germline, CDR1 is MNHEY and CDR2 is SVGAGI. With 6 bases removed from V and 5 bases from J, the gap between germline ends came to 16 bases.

The V call is TRBV30, the J call TRBJ2-1; D may be TRBD2 (6 bases). Per the germline V gene, CDR1 is GTSNPN and CDR2 is SVGIG (reference sequence). The CDR3 totals 14 residues. V was clipped by 5 bases and J by 0 bases, with 11 bases between them. This CDR3 is CAWAGGSSYNEQFF. The CDR3, as DNA: TGTGCCTGGGCCGGAGGGAGCTCCTACAATGAGCAGTTCTTC.

This clonotype was seen a single time. The chain recombines TRBV10-3 with TRBJ2-3; D gene unclear. The CDR3 extends over 12 amino acids. Per germline, CDR1 ENHRY and CDR2 SYGVKD. V lost 4 bases and J 5 bases, leaving 7 bases between the germline ends. The CDR3 DNA is TGTGCCATCAGTGGGCCTGTAGATACGCAGTATTTT. Its translation: CAISGPVDTQYF.

This rearrangement joins TRBV5-4 to TRBJ1-1; the D gene is possibly TRBD1 (5 bases). The V gene lost 4 bases and the J gene lost 4 bases, with 11 bases spanning the gap. The CDR3 consists of 13 residues. Germline CDR1 SGHNT, CDR2 YYREEE (reference sequence). CDR3 sequence: CASSPGGFTEAFF. DNA for the CDR3: TGTGCCAGCAGCCCCGGGGGGTTCACTGAAGCTTTCTTT.

The chain joins TRBV27 to TRBJ2-3, with TRBD2 as a possible D gene (6 bases). Trimming removed 5 bases at V and 11 bases at J, with 17 bases between. There are 13 residues in the CDR3. CDR1 and CDR2 (germline): MNHEY, SMNVEV (reference sequence). CDR3 nucleotides: TGTGCCAGCAGTCTCTTGGGACTTGGGGGGCAGTATTTT. Its protein product is CASSLLGLGGQYF.

V usage is TRBV7-3 and J usage is TRBJ1-5; TRBD1 might be the D (6 bases). V gave up 0 bases and J gave up 12 bases, with 21 bases separating them. The CDR3 consists of 16 residues. Germline V CDR1 and CDR2: SGHTA, FQGTGA. The CDR3 nucleotides are TGTGCCAGCAGCTTAACTCCCGGGACACTCGATCGGGTCCAGCATTTT. Translating it yields CASSLTPGTLDRVQHF. Using reference TRBV7-3 and TRBJ1-5 for the parts outside the CDR3, the full variable domain is GAGVSQTPSNKVTEKGKYVELRCDPISGHTALYWYRQSLGQGPEFLIYFQGTGAADDSGLPNDRFFAVRPEGSVSTLKIQRTERGDSAVYLCASSLTPGTLDRVQHFGDGTRLSIL.

The chain uses TRBV20-1 and TRBJ2-3, with TRBD2 matching over 8 bases. This CDR3 is 11 amino acids long. Germline lookup yields CDR1 DFQATT and CDR2 SNEGSKA (reference sequence). Losses at the gene ends were 3 bases for V and 14 bases for J; bases not matched to a gene: 7. CDR3 in DNA: TGCAGTGCTAGTATCGACGGGGGGGCGTATTTT. Its protein is CSASIDGGAYF.

The chain has TRBV9 and TRBJ2-1; 8 bases map to TRBD2. V lost 7 bases, J lost 3 bases, and 9 bases stayed unmatched. This CDR3 spans 15 amino acids. Germline lookup yields CDR1 SGDLS and CDR2 YYNGEE. CDR3 nucleotides: TGTGCCAGCGCCAGAGCGGGAGAACGCTACAATGAGCAGTTCTTC. This codes for CASARAGERYNEQFF.

The gene calls are TRBV28 and TRBJ2-1; 10 nucleotides align to TRBD1. The J segment lost 8 bases and the V segment lost 4 bases, leaving 11 bases of the junction unmatched. There are 16 residues in the CDR3. In germline, CDR1 is MDHEN, CDR2 SYDVKM. The CDR3: CASSSRGGTGVDEQFF. The CDR3 nucleotides are TGTGCCAGCAGTTCTCGAGGGGGGACAGGGGTCGATGAGCAGTTCTTC.

Regarding this clonotype: The junction and the germline gene differ at one end; a read error may be behind it. This chain uses TRBV27 with TRBJ2-1; 8 nucleotides match TRBD2. Germline CDR1 reads MNHEY; CDR2 reads SMNVEV (reference sequence). The CDR3 has 14 residues. CDR3 bases: TGTGCCAGCTGTTTAGCGGGGAGGTACAATGAGCAGTTCTTC. Translated: CASCLAGRYNEQFF.

The chain carries TRBV6-1 and TRBJ2-1; D perhaps matches TRBD1 (6 bases). The CDR3 covers 15 residues. Trimming shortened V by 1 base and J by 3 bases, and 10 bases separated the two germline ends. Germline assignment: CDR1 MNHNS and CDR2 SASEGT. The CDR3 sequence: CASSEVGQIYNEQFF. The CDR3 nucleotides read TGTGCCAGCAGTGAAGTCGGACAGATCTACAATGAGCAGTTCTTC.

This clonotype was observed a single time. V usage is TRBV6-5 and J usage is TRBJ2-5; TRBD1 aligns across 9 bases. The CDR3 is made up of 15 amino acids. The germline V gene encodes CDR1 MNHEY and CDR2 SVGAGI. Trimming took 4 bases from V and 4 from J; bases not matched to a gene: 7. The CDR3 protein is CASSSGQGSLETQYF. CDR3 in DNA: TGTGCCAGCAGTTCTGGACAGGGGTCATTAGAGACCCAGTACTTC.

The J gene is TRBJ2-7, the V gene TRBV5-6; 9 nucleotides align to TRBD1. Trimming at V came to 3 bases and at J to 4 bases, leaving 5 bases not matched to a gene. This CDR3 spans 14 amino acids. Germline-derived CDR1 and CDR2 are SGHDT and YYEEEE. The CDR3 coding sequence is TGTGCCAGCAGCTGGGGGACAGGGTTTTACGAGCAGTACTTC. It codes for CASSWGTGFYEQYF.

V is TRBV6-1 and J is TRBJ2-3; 8 nucleotides match TRBD2. V lost 8 bases to trimming and J lost 4 bases; unmatched junction nucleotides: 8. CDR1 is MNHNS, CDR2 SASEGT, per germline. The CDR3 loop spans 14 amino acids. DNA for the CDR3: TGTGCCAGCCGTCCGCGGGGGGCGGCAGATACGCAGTATTTT. This encodes CASRPRGAADTQYF.

This rearrangement joins TRBV7-6 to TRBJ2-7; TRBD2 matches 9 bases. V trimming: 0 bases; J trimming: 3 bases; junction bases outside the gene matches: 0. The CDR3 contains 14 residues. Germline-derived CDR1 and CDR2 are SGHVS and FNYEAQ. CDR3 region: CASSLASGGYEQYV. In nucleotides, the CDR3 is TGTGCCAGCAGCTTAGCTAGCGGGGGCTACGAGCAGTACGTC.

CDR3 sequence (DNA): TGTGCCAGCAGCCAGGGAACCTATGGCTACACCTTC. Translating gives CASSQGTYGYTF. The J gene is TRBJ1-2, the V gene TRBV14; D is unresolved. The CDR3 has 12 residues. The germline CDR1 and CDR2 sequences are SGHDN and FVKESK. With 3 bases removed from V and 4 bases from J, the gap between germline ends came to 6 bases.

This chain uses TRBV5-1 with TRBJ2-7; 10 nucleotides agree with TRBD2. The J segment lost 3 bases and the V segment lost 4 bases, leaving 16 bases of the junction unmatched. CDR3 size: 18 residues. Germline lookup yields CDR1 SGHRS and CDR2 YFSETQ. CDR3 amino acids: CASSQGPAGGPVYYEQYV. The CDR3 DNA sequence: TGCGCCAGCAGCCAGGGGCCAGCGGGAGGGCCAGTCTACTACGAGCAGTACGTC.

This sequence joins TRBV11-2 and TRBJ1-3; a weak D match, TRBD1 (5 bases). Germline-derived CDR1 and CDR2 are SGHAT and FQNNGV. Trimming cost V 3 bases and J 0 bases, with 9 bases left between them. The CDR3 has 15 amino acids. The CDR3 loop reads CASSFGRGSGNTIYF. CDR3 in DNA: TGTGCCAGCAGCTTCGGGAGGGGCTCTGGAAACACCATATATTTT.

The gene calls are TRBV24-1 and TRBJ2-1; TRBD2 matches 10 bases. After removal of 0 bases from V and 8 bases from J, the junction contained 6 bases not matched to a gene. This CDR3 has 16 amino acids. CDR1 is KGHDR, CDR2 SFDVKD, per germline. In DNA form, the CDR3 reads TGTGCCACCAGTGATTTGCCTAGCGGGAGTAATTATGAGCAGTTCTTC. This translates into CATSDLPSGSNYEQFF.

The chain combines TRBV5-4 with TRBJ2-1; 9 bases fit TRBD2. The length of the CDR3 is 19 residues. V was pared by 1 base and J by 1 base, with 12 bases of the junction left unmatched. Germline loops: CDR1 SGHNT, CDR2 YYREEE (reference sequence). The CDR3 region has the DNA TGTGCCAGCAGCTTGCGGACTAGCGTCTTCCGTCCTTCCTACAATGAGCAGTTCTTC. Translated, it gives CASSLRTSVFRPSYNEQFF. Based on the CDR3 plus reference TRBV5-4 and TRBJ2-1, the full variable domain is ETGVTQSPTHLIKTRGQQVTLRCSSQSGHNTVSWYQQALGQGPQFIFQYYREEENGRGNFPPRFSGLQFPNYSSELNVNALELDDSALYLCASSLRTSVFRPSYNEQFFGPGTRLTVL.

As to this clonotype: At one end, the junction sequence differs from germline, possibly due to a read error. The chain employs TRBV7-3 and TRBJ2-3; no firm D call. CDR1 and CDR2 (germline): SGHTA, FQGTGA. CDR3 length: 15 amino acids. The CDR3, as DNA: TGCGCCAGCAGCTTAGTAGACGAAGTCACAGATACGCAGTATTTT. It is translated as CASSLVDEVTDTQYF.